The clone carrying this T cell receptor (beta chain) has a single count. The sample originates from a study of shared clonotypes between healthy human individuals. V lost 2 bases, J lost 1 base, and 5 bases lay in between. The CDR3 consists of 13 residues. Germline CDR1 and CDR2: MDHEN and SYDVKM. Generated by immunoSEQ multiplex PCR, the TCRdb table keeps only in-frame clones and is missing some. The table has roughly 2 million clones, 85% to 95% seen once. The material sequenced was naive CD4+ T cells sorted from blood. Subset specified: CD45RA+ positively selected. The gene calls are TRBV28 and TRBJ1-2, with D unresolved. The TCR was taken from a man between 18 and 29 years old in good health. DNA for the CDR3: TGTGCCAGCAGTTTAAACTATAACTATGGCTACACCTTC. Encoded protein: CASSLNYNYGYTF.